This T cell receptor (beta chain) was retrieved from a study of T-cell reconstitution after alpha-beta-depleted transplantation in children. Study observations and caveats: At the one-year point after transplant, T-cell counts and TCRbeta diversity were found to come mostly from T cells that had been newly produced. The origin of alpha-beta T cells about two months after transplant was reportedly several hundred expanded graft clones.

CDR1 is SGHRS and CDR2 is YFSETQ in the germline V gene. This CDR3 has 15 residues. V was shortened by 5 bases and J by 7 bases, with 19 bases between the two germline ends. This clonotype was seen a handful of times. Its cognate antigen is unknown. Using unique molecular identifiers, the investigators prepared the TCRbeta library. TCRdb fed the PCR reads into MiXCR, producing one record per CDR3 protein. Of roughly 420,000 distinct CDR3 sequences detected, around 15% appear once; the ten largest clones hold over 25%. The source of this sequence is a boy under two years old who had a stem cell transplant for Wiskott-Aldrich syndrome, so the T cells may come from the graft donor. This material consisted of PBMCs, mostly from graft donor cells, taken 360 days after TCRalphabeta/CD19-depleted stem cell transplant. This rearrangement joins TRBV5-1 to TRBJ1-5; TRBD1 might be the D (5 bases). CDR3 amino acids: CASRRLPEAGQPQHF. DNA of the CDR3: TGCGCCAGCAGAAGACTCCCGGAGGCAGGGCAGCCCCAGCATTTT.